This T cell receptor beta chain was obtained from a study of beta chain features in type 1 diabetes. Study background: All samples combined gave 90 million to 130 million sorted cells for examination.

TCRB transcripts that were expressed got sequenced, as all of the isolated RNA had been reverse transcribed. Assay: immunoSEQ multiplex PCR; the TCRdb copy retains only in-frame clones and omits some. Counted here are 350,000 to 450,000 clones, roughly an eighth occurring once; the ten biggest clones make up approximately 0.01%. Study-wide results and caveats: TCRB CDR3s from Type 1 diabetes patients were moderately but significantly shorter in all four CD4+ subsets.

CDR3 length: 14 residues. Germline loops: CDR1 SGHDN, CDR2 FVKESK. Trimming shortened V by 4 bases and J by 7 bases, and 13 bases separated the two germline ends. This clone was seen a handful of times. As yet, its antigen is unknown. It was via CD45RO/CCR7/CD25/CD127/CD95/CD27 that CD4+ naive, central memory, regulatory and stem cell-like memory cells were sorted. This sequence was found in a young woman with type 1 diabetes. The V gene is TRBV14, the J gene TRBJ1-4, with D maybe TRBD1 (6 bases). Input material: naive CD4+ T cells from blood. The CDR3 DNA follows: TGTGCCAGCAGCCCCCCGGGGGGCTCTGAAAAACTGTTTTTT. Its protein is CASSPPGGSEKLFF.